In its sample, the clone carrying this T cell receptor (beta chain) was seen many times. This sample is part of a study of molecular identifiers for immune sequencing clone quantification. TCRdb reprocessed the PCR reads with MiXCR, giving one entry per CDR3 protein. The sample contains approximately 670,000 distinct CDR3 sequences, about 20% of which appear only once. Germline lookup yields CDR1 SGHVS and CDR2 FNYEAQ. V lost 5 bases to trimming and J lost 5 bases; unmatched junction nucleotides: 7. This CDR3 is 15 amino acids long. This TCR was sampled from a human donor in good health. Some libraries in this study had Jurkat cell RNA spiked in. This chain joins TRBV7-6 and TRBJ2-3; 10 bases line up with TRBD1. The specimen sequenced was naive CD8+ T cells from blood, with Jurkat cell RNA spiked in. Subset here: FACS-sorted CD8+CD4-CCR7+CD45RA+ naive T cells. The DNA of the CDR3 is TGTGCCAGCAGCAAGACAGGGGGCGCGGTAGATACGCAGTATTTT. Translated: CASSKTGGAVDTQYF.